One T cell receptor (beta chain) is described in this entry. Its antigen is unknown. As for the donors, each was a healthy bone marrow donor. Though nominally healthy at sampling, donors likely had unrecorded immune exposures. The sample comes from a study of cytomegalovirus exposure and HLA in healthy donors. Whole-study results and caveats: Most TCR sequences proved rare, with some public TCRs found in many donors.

PCR was performed using 60 Vbeta and 13 Jbeta primers. Repertoires were generated with immunoSEQ multiplex PCR, while TCRdb's copy carries only in-frame clones and drops some. The table shows 200,000 to 250,000 clones, with approximately 81% occurring only once. This CDR3 has 16 residues. Between the trimmed V and J ends, which lost 4 bases and 0 bases, there was a span of 14 bases. CDR1 SGDLS and CDR2 YYNGEE come from the germline V gene. This rearrangement joins TRBV9 to TRBJ1-3; D gene ambiguous. The receptor's source is a human donor in good health. The material sequenced was PBMCs. CDR3: CASSLESVASGNTIYF. Written as DNA, the CDR3 is TGTGCCAGCAGCCTAGAAAGTGTGGCCTCTGGAAACACCATATATTTT.